A single sample is the source of the 27 T cell receptor beta chains below, sequenced in a study of PD-1 blockade in mismatch repair-deficient tumors. Method: immunoSEQ multiplex PCR; TCRdb's copy keeps in-frame clones and lacks some. The sample consists of more than 11,000 clones, around 80% of them appearing once. The time point was: approximately 10-day in vitro stimulation with candidate neoantigen peptide 4. These TCRs' antigens remain unknown. The sequences come from cells cultured in vitro, collected from a patient treated with pembrolizumab. These receptor sequences come from an adult with mismatch repair-deficient cancer.

The CDR3 is CASSQGDSGRGIQYF. Written as DNA, the CDR3 is TGTGCCAGCAGCCAAGGTGATAGCGGGAGGGGCATTCAGTACTTC. This chain links TRBV4-2 with TRBJ2-4, with 11 bases aligning to TRBD2. Germline loops: CDR1 LGHNA, CDR2 YNFKEQ. With 1 base clipped from V and 9 bases from J, the junction kept 5 bases outside the gene matches. The CDR3 spans 15 residues.

The chain links TRBV27 to TRBJ2-1; D possibly corresponds to TRBD1 (6 bases). The CDR3 covers 15 residues. Germline V gene data show CDR1 as MNHEY and CDR2 as SMNVEV (reference sequence). The ends were cut back, 3 bases at V and 9 bases at J, with 18 bases in the middle. CDR3: CASSFLRDTGGEQFF. The CDR3 nucleotides read TGTGCCAGCAGTTTTCTCCGGGACACTGGGGGTGAGCAGTTCTTC.

The rearrangement joins TRBV6-1 to TRBJ2-3, with TRBD1 matching 11 bases. Germline V gene data show CDR1 as MNHNS and CDR2 as SASEGT. The CDR3 is 14 amino acids. V trimming: 7 bases; J trimming: 4 bases; junction bases outside the gene matches: 4. The DNA of the CDR3 is TGTGCCAGCACTCGGACAGGGGGCGCAGATACGCAGTATTTT. Translated: CASTRTGGADTQYF.

The J gene is TRBJ1-1, the V gene TRBV5-4, with 10 bases fitting TRBD1. This CDR3 is 15 amino acids long. Trimming removed 4 bases from V and 4 bases from J; junction bases left unmatched: 7. CDR1 SGHNT and CDR2 YYREEE come from the germline V gene (reference sequence). As DNA, the CDR3 is TGTGCCAGCAGCAGACAGGGGGCGAGGAGCACTGAAGCTTTCTTT. Its translation is CASSRQGARSTEAFF. Complete variable domain (other parts from reference TRBV5-4 and TRBJ1-1): ETGVTQSPTHLIKTRGQQVTLRCSSQSGHNTVSWYQQALGQGPQFIFQYYREEENGRGNFPPRFSGLQFPNYSSELNVNALELDDSALYLCASSRQGARSTEAFFGQGTRLTVV.

A single count supports this clone. J is TRBJ1-3 and V is TRBV5-5, with a weak D call TRBD1 (5 bases). CDR1 SGHKS and CDR2 YYEKEE come from the germline V gene (reference sequence). The CDR3 is 15 amino acids. Trimming took 4 bases from V and 4 from J, leaving 15 bases between them. Written as DNA, the CDR3 is TGTGCCAGCAGCCCGTCGGGACCCCCAGGAAACACCATATATTTT. Amino acids: CASSPSGPPGNTIYF.

The chain uses TRBV10-3 and TRBJ2-7; 9 bases align to TRBD2. Trimming took 3 bases from V and 2 from J; bases not matched to a gene: 8. The CDR3 spans 16 residues. Germline V gene data show CDR1 as ENHRY and CDR2 as SYGVKD. The CDR3 loop reads CAISDIVAGVPYEQYF. CDR3 nucleotides: TGTGCCATCAGTGATATAGTAGCGGGAGTCCCCTACGAGCAGTACTTC.

CDR3 in amino acids: CASSLRTGIEQYF. DNA of the CDR3: TGTGCCAGCAGCTTAAGGACAGGGATCGAGCAGTACTTC. J is TRBJ2-7 and V is TRBV11-1; TRBD1 matches at 8 bases. The CDR3 is 13 amino acids. V trimming: 2 bases; J trimming: 6 bases; junction bases outside the gene matches: 3. Germline assignment: CDR1 SGHAT and CDR2 FQDESV (reference sequence).

The genes are TRBV7-7 and TRBJ2-1; 11 positions agree with TRBD2. Trimming took 1 base from V and 9 from J; bases not matched to a gene: 8. The CDR3 runs to 16 residues. CDR1 and CDR2 (germline): SSHAT, FNYEAQ (reference sequence). In DNA form, the CDR3 reads TGTGCCAGCAGCTTAGGAACTCTAGCGGGAGGCTCTGAGCAGTTCTTC. Its translation is CASSLGTLAGGSEQFF.

The V and J genes are TRBV5-1 and TRBJ2-1; D call uncertain. The CDR3 has 14 residues. The germline V gene has CDR1 SGHRS and CDR2 YFSETQ. The V and J ends lost 0 bases and 5 bases respectively, with 9 bases between them. The CDR3 sequence is CASSLGSENNEQFF. Here the CDR3 DNA reads TGCGCCAGCAGCTTGGGGTCAGAGAACAATGAGCAGTTCTTC.

The chain combines TRBV5-1 with TRBJ2-3; 10 nucleotides align to TRBD2. The V gene's germline CDR1 is SGHRS and CDR2 YFSETQ. The length of the CDR3 is 14 residues. V was pared by 6 bases and J by 6 bases, with 7 bases of the junction left unmatched. CDR3 in amino acids: CASTGLAEADTQYF. In DNA form, the CDR3 reads TGCGCCAGCACCGGACTAGCGGAGGCGGATACGCAGTATTTT.

This clone was detected once. The chain combines TRBV4-2 with TRBJ2-7; 9 bases map to TRBD2. The trim removed 6 bases at V and 2 bases at J, leaving 8 bases unmatched. Per the germline V gene, CDR1 is LGHNA and CDR2 is YNFKEQ. The CDR3 covers 15 residues. The chain's CDR3 is CASRAIAGETYEQYF. The CDR3 DNA sequence: TGTGCCAGCAGGGCGATAGCGGGAGAGACCTACGAGCAGTACTTC.

This chain links TRBV5-1 with TRBJ2-3, with TRBD1 matching over 7 bases. With 1 base clipped from V and 5 bases from J, the junction kept 4 bases outside the gene matches. CDR3 size: 14 residues. CDR1 is SGHRS and CDR2 is YFSETQ in the germline V gene. As DNA, the CDR3 is TGCGCCAGCAGCTTGACGACAGGGAAAGATACGCAGTATTTT. Its translation: CASSLTTGKDTQYF.

This rearrangement joins TRBV7-3 to TRBJ2-7; 7 bases agree with TRBD2. The CDR3 length is 15 residues. Losses at the gene ends were 5 bases for V and 2 bases for J; bases not matched to a gene: 9. Germline V gene sequence: CDR1 SGHTA, CDR2 FQGTGA. The CDR3 sequence is CASSPSGTTTYEQYF. The CDR3 region has the DNA TGTGCCAGCAGCCCATCCGGGACTACAACCTACGAGCAGTACTTC.

This clone was counted once. This rearrangement joins TRBV30 to TRBJ1-1, with D hard to call. The germline CDR1 and CDR2 sequences are GTSNPN and SVGIG (reference sequence). The CDR3 length is 18 residues. Trimming removed 0 bases at V and 1 base at J, with 21 bases between. The CDR3: CAWSVVDWSIWANTEAFF. CDR3 in DNA: TGTGCCTGGAGTGTAGTGGATTGGTCCATCTGGGCGAACACTGAAGCTTTCTTT.

The chain links TRBV6-1 to TRBJ2-5; D could derive from TRBD1 or TRBD2 (5 bases each). V was trimmed by 7 bases and J by 4 bases, leaving 19 bases between them. The CDR3 is 15 amino acids. Germline V gene lookup returns CDR1 MNHNS and CDR2 SASEGT. The CDR3 DNA reads as TGTGCCAGCACGACTCCCGAGGGGCCGGGAGAGACCCAGTACTTC. Translating it yields CASTTPEGPGETQYF.

This chain uses TRBV4-1 with TRBJ2-1, with TRBD2 matching over 7 bases. The CDR3 extends over 14 amino acids. Germline V gene data show CDR1 as MGHRA and CDR2 as YSYEKL. V lost 4 bases, J lost 8 bases, and 8 bases stayed unmatched. The CDR3 region is CASSRSTSLDEQFF. The CDR3 bases are TGCGCCAGCAGCCGGTCGACTAGCTTGGATGAGCAGTTCTTC.

CDR3 sequence reads: CASSHRDESDQPQHF. The CDR3 nucleotides are TGTGCCAGCTCACACAGGGACGAAAGCGATCAGCCCCAGCATTTT. This chain connects TRBV18 to TRBJ1-5; possibly TRBD1 for D (6 bases). The V end lost 4 bases, the J end lost 5 bases, and 15 bases lay between the germline ends. The germline CDR1 and CDR2 sequences are KGHSH and LQKENI. CDR3 length equals 15 residues.

This chain links TRBV6-5 with TRBJ1-4; tentatively, D is TRBD1 (6 bases). The germline V and J ends were trimmed by 0 bases and 2 bases, with 10 bases remaining between them. The CDR3 length is 16 residues. In germline, CDR1 is MNHEY, CDR2 SVGAGI. The CDR3 is CASSYSRGATNEKLFF. The CDR3 region has the DNA TGTGCCAGCAGTTACTCGAGGGGGGCGACTAATGAAAAACTGTTTTTT.

As DNA, the CDR3 is TGTGCCAGCAGCGGACGGACAGGGGTGGGGAACACTGAAGCTTTCTTT. Amino acids: CASSGRTGVGNTEAFF. V and J are TRBV9 and TRBJ1-1; 9 positions agree with TRBD1. J was trimmed by 1 base and V by 3 bases; bases with no gene match: 7. Germline V gene lookup returns CDR1 SGDLS and CDR2 YYNGEE. This CDR3 has 16 residues.

Points on this clone: Germline is not matched at one junction end, which may reflect a read error. In DNA form, the CDR3 reads TGTGCTAGCAGCTCAGGGCCCCCCATTTCGGAGAAAAACACCGGGGAGCTGTTTTTT. Translating gives CASSSGPPISEKNTGELFF. The genes are TRBV7-7 and TRBJ2-2, with a weak D call TRBD1 (5 bases). The CDR3 sequence is 19 residues long. Germline-derived CDR1 and CDR2 are SSHAT and FNYEAQ (reference sequence).

The CDR3 protein is CASSSDRGLGNSPLHF. The CDR3 DNA reads TGTGCCAGCAGCTCCGACAGGGGTTTGGGTAATTCACCCCTCCACTTT. The chain employs TRBV11-3 and TRBJ1-6; 8 positions agree with TRBD1. The CDR3 has 16 residues. The V gene end was trimmed by 4 bases and the J gene end by 6 bases; junction bases not matched to a gene: 8. Germline-derived CDR1 and CDR2 are SGHNT and YENEEA.

The rearrangement uses TRBV15 and TRBJ1-2; D might be TRBD1 (5 bases). Trimming stripped 0 bases from V and 5 bases from J, with 34 bases between. The V gene's germline CDR1 is LNHNV and CDR2 YYDKDF (reference sequence). The CDR3 runs to 22 residues. CDR3 loop: CATSRDQGEVGMYSLKLYGYTF. The CDR3 bases are TGTGCCACCAGCAGAGATCAAGGGGAGGTCGGAATGTATTCCTTAAAGTTATATGGCTACACCTTC.

The table lists this clone with a count of one. The rearrangement uses TRBV10-3 and TRBJ1-2; D is perhaps TRBD1 (6 bases). Trimming stripped 2 bases from V and 2 bases from J, with 9 bases between. The CDR3 length is 14 residues. The germline V gene encodes CDR1 ENHRY and CDR2 SYGVKD. The CDR3 spells CAISETGPNYGYTF. CDR3 DNA sequence: TGTGCCATCAGTGAGACAGGGCCAAACTATGGCTACACCTTC.

This clone was counted only a few times. The chain carries TRBV28 and TRBJ2-7; TRBD2 might be the D (6 bases). This CDR3 has 15 residues. Between the trimmed V and J ends, which lost 4 bases and 7 bases, there was a span of 20 bases. CDR1 and CDR2 (germline): MDHEN, SYDVKM. CDR3 protein: CASSSPARRGREQYF. The CDR3 bases are TGTGCCAGCAGTTCCCCGGCCCGGCGGGGTCGGGAGCAGTACTTC. Drawing the rest from reference TRBV28 and TRBJ2-7, the complete variable domain is DVKVTQSSRYLVKRTGEKVFLECVQDMDHENMFWYRQDPGLGLRLIYFSYDVKMKEKGDIPEGYSVSREKKERFSLILESASTNQTSMYLCASSSPARRGREQYFGPGTRLTVT.

The gene calls are TRBV6-1 and TRBJ1-3, with a tentative D call TRBD1 (6 bases). CDR3 length: 14 residues. Germline V gene data show CDR1 as MNHNS and CDR2 as SASEGT. Trimming shortened V by 10 bases and J by 4 bases, and 17 bases separated the two germline ends. This CDR3 is CATGYRDTGNTIYF. The CDR3 nucleotides read TGTGCCACCGGGTACAGGGATACGGGAAACACCATATATTTT.

The J gene is TRBJ2-5, the V gene TRBV4-1; D is possibly TRBD1 (5 bases). The ends were cut back, 0 bases at V and 4 bases at J, with 12 bases in the middle. The CDR3 runs to 15 residues. The germline CDR1 and CDR2 sequences are MGHRA and YSYEKL. CDR3 sequence: CASSQEGASSETQYF. The CDR3 coding sequence is TGCGCCAGCAGCCAAGAAGGGGCGTCGTCAGAGACCCAGTACTTC.

J is TRBJ2-3 and V is TRBV7-3; D not resolved. This CDR3 has 13 amino acids. With 3 bases removed from V and 0 bases from J, the gap between germline ends came to 4 bases. The germline gives CDR1 SGHTA, CDR2 FQGTGA. In DNA form, the CDR3 reads TGTGCCAGCAGCTTGGACAGCACAGATACGCAGTATTTT. It yields the protein CASSLDSTDTQYF.